Shown below are 10 T cell receptor beta chains from a single sample sequenced in a study of T cell changes during pregnancy in multiple sclerosis. Assay: immunoSEQ multiplex PCR; the TCRdb copy retains only in-frame clones and omits some. The sample has around 80,000 clones; approximately 93% are singletons. This sample comprised peripheral blood, obtained in the second trimester of pregnancy. These receptors were taken from a female donor in good health, enrolled as a control in a pregnancy study.

Here the CDR3 DNA reads TGTGCCAGCGGCGGCCTGGTAGGGGTAACCGAAGCTTTCTTT. It translates to CASGGLVGVTEAFF. The chain employs TRBV27 and TRBJ1-1, with D perhaps TRBD1 (5 bases). V was shortened by 8 bases and J by 8 bases, with 21 bases between the two germline ends. Germline CDR1 and CDR2: MNHEY and SMNVEV (reference sequence). There are 14 residues in the CDR3.

The rearrangement joins TRBV11-2 to TRBJ2-1, with D tentatively TRBD1 (6 bases). Trimming pared 3 bases from V and 3 bases from J, leaving 6 bases between. Germline V gene sequence: CDR1 SGHAT, CDR2 FQNNGV. The CDR3 runs to 13 residues. The CDR3 loop reads CASSLGHYNEQFF. CDR3 DNA sequence: TGTGCCAGCAGCTTGGGACACTACAATGAGCAGTTCTTC. Full variable domain (outside the CDR3, taken from reference TRBV11-2 and TRBJ2-1): EAGVAQSPRYKIIEKRQSVAFWCNPISGHATLYWYQQILGQGPKLLIQFQNNGVVDDSQLPKDRFSAERLKGVDSTLKIQPAKLEDSAVYLCASSLGHYNEQFFGPGTRLTVL.

The chain carries TRBV9 and TRBJ2-7; 9 nucleotides align to TRBD2. The CDR3 loop spans 15 amino acids. Trimming took 4 bases from V and 4 from J; bases not matched to a gene: 9. The germline gives CDR1 SGDLS, CDR2 YYNGEE. The CDR3 nucleotides read TGTGCCAGCAGCCCATCGGGCGGGAGGGGGTACGAGCAGTACTTC. Residues: CASSPSGGRGYEQYF.

This clone has only a few counts. The genes are TRBV19 and TRBJ1-2, with D possibly being TRBD1 (5 bases). The CDR3 covers 12 residues. Trimming stripped 9 bases from V and 7 bases from J, with 15 bases between. Germline V CDR1 and CDR2: LNHDA, SQIVND (reference sequence). CDR3 DNA sequence: TGTGCCAGCCCGGGGGGACTGGGTGGCTACACCTTC. It is translated as CASPGGLGGYTF.

V usage is TRBV7-9 and J usage is TRBJ1-4; TRBD1 matches at 8 bases. Germline CDR1 reads SEHNR; CDR2 reads FQNEAQ (reference sequence). The CDR3 covers 14 residues. J lost 7 bases, V lost 2 bases, and 3 bases had no gene match. Here the CDR3 reads CASSLRQGLEKLFF. CDR3 coding DNA: TGTGCCAGCAGCTTAAGACAGGGGCTTGAAAAACTGTTTTTT. Looking up the rest from reference TRBV7-9 and TRBJ1-4 gives the full variable domain: DTGVSQNPRHKITKRGQNVTFRCDPISEHNRLYWYRQTLGQGPEFLTYFQNEAQLEKSRLLSDRFSAERPKGSFSTLEIQRTEQGDSAMYLCASSLRQGLEKLFFGSGTQLSVL.

The J gene is TRBJ1-1, the V gene TRBV6-6, with D maybe TRBD1 (5 bases). The CDR3 runs to 12 residues. CDR1 MNHNY and CDR2 SVGAGI come from the germline V gene (reference sequence). V dropped 10 bases and J dropped 1 base, with 10 bases sitting between them. The CDR3 DNA is TGTGCCATGCAGGGAGGGAACACTGAAGCTTTCTTT. It codes for CAMQGGNTEAFF.

The chain employs TRBV5-5 and TRBJ2-1; 9 bases match TRBD2. Germline trimming cut 5 bases from V and 5 bases from J; bases unmatched to any gene: 8. This CDR3 is built from 15 residues. Germline V lookup: CDR1 SGHKS, CDR2 YYEKEE (reference sequence). Written as DNA, the CDR3 is TGTGCCAGCAGAACTCGACTAGCGGTGCACAATGAGCAGTTCTTC. Encoded protein: CASRTRLAVHNEQFF. Supplemented by reference TRBV5-5 and TRBJ2-1, the full variable domain reads DAGVTQSPTHLIKTRGQQVTLRCSPISGHKSVSWYQQVLGQGPQFIFQYYEKEERGRGNFPDRFSARQFPNYSSELNVNALLLGDSALYLCASRTRLAVHNEQFFGPGTRLTVL.

The chain employs TRBV28 and TRBJ2-4, with D possibly TRBD1 on 6 matching bases. V was trimmed by 4 bases and J by 0 bases, leaving 10 bases between them. The CDR3 length is 15 residues. In germline, CDR1 is MDHEN, CDR2 SYDVKM. The CDR3 region has the DNA TGTGCCAGCAGTTCCAGGGGTGAAGCCAAAAACATTCAGTACTTC. It encodes CASSSRGEAKNIQYF.

The chain uses TRBV28 and TRBJ2-7; 7 nucleotides match TRBD2. CDR1 is MDHEN, CDR2 SYDVKM, per germline. Trimming at V came to 2 bases and at J to 0 bases, leaving 10 bases not matched to a gene. CDR3 length: 17 amino acids. The CDR3 DNA reads TGTGCCAGCAGTTTAGCGGGAGCCTTCGGCCCCTCCTACGAGCAGTACTTC. It encodes CASSLAGAFGPSYEQYF.

This sequence joins TRBV28 and TRBJ1-3; no firm D call. The V and J ends lost 2 bases and 1 base respectively, with 6 bases between them. This CDR3 region has 14 residues. CDR1 and CDR2 from the germline V gene are MDHEN and SYDVKM. This CDR3 is CASSLGDSGNTIYF. The CDR3 nucleotides read TGTGCCAGCAGTTTAGGAGATTCTGGAAACACCATATATTTT.